Below, one TCR beta chain is given with its context. What it binds is not known. The data stem from a study of cytomegalovirus exposure and HLA in healthy donors. Overall study: Researchers previously reported finding roughly 120 million unique TCR beta sequences from roughly 180 million T cells. Findings and caveats of the study: Among TCR sequences, most were rare, though some public TCRs appeared in many donors. One later analysis reportedly identified an Asian-associated ancestry cluster that showed fewer N-insertions than the roughly 700-donor mean. Roughly even sequencing depth across donors was the assumption behind the presence/absence analyses.

Amplification used 60 Vbeta primers and 13 Jbeta primers. TCRdb's copy holds only in-frame clones and misses some; the assay was immunoSEQ multiplex PCR. The sample gives about 140,000 clones, roughly four fifths of which show up once; approximately 9.7% is in the top ten. V was pared by 2 bases and J by 3 bases, with 12 bases between. CDR3 length: 15 amino acids. CDR1 and CDR2 from the germline V gene are SGHNT and YYREEE (reference sequence). Sequenced: PBMCs. The TCR was taken from a woman aged 55-70 years in good health and CMV-seropositive. This chain connects TRBV5-4 to TRBJ2-1, with D possibly TRBD1 on 6 matching bases. The CDR3 DNA sequence: TGTGCCAGCAGCTTCCAACAGGGCATCTACAATGAGCAGTTCTTC. Its protein product is CASSFQQGIYNEQFF.